The 29 T cell receptor beta chains in this list originate from one sample, sequenced in a study of neurological immune-mediated disorders. MiXCR, run by TCRdb on the 5' RACE reads, gives a single entry per CDR3 protein. This repertoire shows around 130,000 distinct CDR3 sequences, approximately 3.2% found once; its top ten account for 1% to 1.5%. The sequencing sample was made of PBMCs. These receptors came from a woman in her 30s with multiple sclerosis.

The sample holds many counts of this clonotype. The genes are TRBV7-2 and TRBJ2-7; TRBD2 aligns across 7 bases. Trimming took 6 bases from V and 5 from J; bases not matched to a gene: 7. Germline CDR1 reads SGHTA; CDR2 reads FQGNSA. The length of the CDR3 is 13 residues. CDR3 in amino acids: CASRGGRIHEQYF. CDR3 in DNA: TGTGCCAGCAGGGGCGGGAGAATCCACGAGCAGTACTTC. Based on the CDR3 plus reference TRBV7-2 and TRBJ2-7, the full variable domain is GAGVSQSPSNKVTEKGKDVELRCDPISGHTALYWYRQSLGQGLEFLIYFQGNSAPDKSGLPSDRFSAERTGGSVSTLTIQRTQQEDSAVYLCASRGGRIHEQYFGPGTRLTVT.

This clonotype was observed many times. The chain has TRBV4-3 and TRBJ2-1; TRBD2 matches at 10 bases. This CDR3 has 15 residues. V trimming: 6 bases; J trimming: 11 bases; junction bases outside the gene matches: 13. Germline-derived CDR1 and CDR2 are LGHNA and YSLEER. The CDR3 region has the DNA TGCGCCAGCAGTCGTAATACCGGACTAGCGGATAAGCAGTTCTTC. It specifies CASSRNTGLADKQFF.

This clonotype was found many times. The V and J genes are TRBV5-1 and TRBJ2-7; 8 nucleotides line up with TRBD1. The CDR3 has 13 amino acids. V gave up 4 bases and J gave up 2 bases; unmatched junction bases: 2. Germline V gene lookup returns CDR1 SGHRS and CDR2 YFSETQ. CDR3 DNA: TGCGCCAGCAGCAAGGACAGGGCCTACGAGCAGTACTTC. This gives the protein CASSKDRAYEQYF.

CDR3 in amino acids: CSARPEVGRAKETQYF. The CDR3 nucleotides read TGCAGTGCTAGACCTGAGGTCGGGAGGGCCAAGGAGACCCAGTACTTC. The V call is TRBV20-1, the J call TRBJ2-5; TRBD2 matches at 8 bases. Germline loops: CDR1 DFQATT, CDR2 SNEGSKA (reference sequence). V was clipped by 2 bases and J by 5 bases; unmatched bases: 13. This CDR3 has 16 residues.

CDR3 region: CASSLGVGQGTYEQYF. The CDR3 DNA follows: TGTGCCAGCAGCCTAGGTGTGGGACAGGGGACCTACGAGCAGTACTTC. V and J are TRBV9 and TRBJ2-7, with 10 bases matching TRBD1. This CDR3 spans 16 amino acids. Per germline, CDR1 SGDLS and CDR2 YYNGEE. The J segment lost 2 bases and the V segment lost 4 bases, leaving 9 bases of the junction unmatched.

The chain is built from TRBV3-1 and TRBJ2-1; 7 nucleotides agree with TRBD1. The CDR3 is 14 amino acids. The junction had 4 bases not matched to a gene; V was cut back by 2 bases and J by 6 bases. CDR1 is LGHDT, CDR2 YNNKEL, per germline (reference sequence). This CDR3 reads CASSQSDRANEQFF. DNA of the CDR3: TGTGCCAGCAGCCAATCCGACAGGGCCAATGAGCAGTTCTTC.

This clonotype occurred many times. V usage is TRBV7-2 and J usage is TRBJ1-2, with TRBD1 matching over 10 bases. With V trimmed by 1 base and J by 5 bases, 1 base remained unmatched. The germline V gene encodes CDR1 SGHTA and CDR2 FQGNSA. The CDR3 is 14 amino acids. For the CDR3, the DNA is TGTGCCAGCAGCTTAGGGGGACAGGGGTATGGCTACACCTTC. Translating it yields CASSLGGQGYGYTF. The whole variable domain, remainder taken from reference TRBV7-2 and TRBJ1-2, is GAGVSQSPSNKVTEKGKDVELRCDPISGHTALYWYRQSLGQGLEFLIYFQGNSAPDKSGLPSDRFSAERTGGSVSTLTIQRTQQEDSAVYLCASSLGGQGYGYTFGSGTRLTVV.

Ten or more counts support this clonotype. This CDR3 reads CASSYSPLPVRSYEQYF. The CDR3 DNA reads TGTGCCAGCAGTTACTCGCCACTACCCGTCAGGTCCTACGAGCAGTACTTC. The chain links TRBV6-5 to TRBJ2-7; D is unresolved. Trimming took off 0 bases at V and 1 base at J, with 16 bases between the two ends. Germline CDR1 is MNHEY and CDR2 is SVGAGI. This CDR3 has 17 amino acids.

The chain combines TRBV20-1 with TRBJ2-3; 10 positions agree with TRBD2. Germline V lookup: CDR1 DFQATT, CDR2 SNEGSKA (reference sequence). This CDR3 is 15 amino acids long. Losses at the gene ends were 4 bases for V and 6 bases for J; bases not matched to a gene: 10. CDR3 in DNA: TGCAGTGCTACGCCTAGCGGGAGTTTTCCGGATACGCAGTATTTT. Translation: CSATPSGSFPDTQYF.

This clonotype came up many times. J is TRBJ1-1 and V is TRBV28; 7 bases are shared with TRBD1. Looked up from germline, CDR1 is MDHEN and CDR2 is SYDVKM. CDR3 length: 15 residues. V gave up 5 bases and J gave up 9 bases; unmatched junction bases: 15. CDR3 sequence (DNA): TGTGCCAGCAGTCCCCACGACAGGGAGGGGCGGAAAGCTTTCTTT. Protein product: CASSPHDREGRKAFF.

The sample holds many counts of this clonotype. The gene calls are TRBV20-1 and TRBJ2-7; D is unresolved. The CDR3 is made up of 13 amino acids. In germline, CDR1 is DFQATT, CDR2 SNEGSKA (reference sequence). V was shortened by 6 bases and J by 3 bases, with 15 bases between the two germline ends. The CDR3 sequence is CSARSMGRYEQYF. CDR3 nucleotide sequence: TGCAGTGCAAGGTCCATGGGCCGCTACGAGCAGTACTTC.

This clonotype came up many times. The chain couples TRBV7-9 to TRBJ2-1; no clear D. Germline lookup yields CDR1 SEHNR and CDR2 FQNEAQ (reference sequence). Deletions cut 1 base from V and 0 bases from J, with 13 bases between. The CDR3 runs to 17 residues. The CDR3 loop reads CASSLGGEWVSYNEQFF. The DNA of the CDR3 is TGTGCCAGCAGCTTAGGAGGAGAGTGGGTCTCCTACAATGAGCAGTTCTTC.

At least ten counts were recorded for this clonotype. The genes are TRBV29-1 and TRBJ1-2, with a tentative D call TRBD1 (5 bases). The CDR3 spans 13 residues. The ends were cut back, 5 bases at V and 0 bases at J, with 10 bases in the middle. Germline CDR1 and CDR2: SQVTM and ANQGSEA. CDR3 sequence: CSVLRQTNYGYTF. In DNA, the CDR3 is TGCAGCGTTCTGCGACAGACTAACTATGGCTACACCTTC.

This clonotype was recorded at least ten times. J is TRBJ2-5 and V is TRBV7-9; D possibly matches TRBD1 or TRBD2 (6 bases each). Germline V gene lookup returns CDR1 SEHNR and CDR2 FQNEAQ (reference sequence). The CDR3 has 15 residues. Trimming took 5 bases from V and 4 from J, leaving 17 bases between them. CDR3 sequence reads: CASSRKGGGIETQYF. The CDR3 DNA reads TGTGCCAGCAGCCGAAAAGGAGGGGGGATAGAGACCCAGTACTTC. Using reference TRBV7-9 and TRBJ2-5 for the parts outside the CDR3, the full variable domain is DTGVSQNPRHKITKRGQNVTFRCDPISEHNRLYWYRQTLGQGPEFLTYFQNEAQLEKSRLLSDRFSAERPKGSFSTLEIQRTEQGDSAMYLCASSRKGGGIETQYFGPGTRLLVL.

This clonotype was seen more than once but under ten times. This chain connects TRBV7-9 to TRBJ2-1; 7 bases align to TRBD1. The CDR3 runs 14 residues. Germline V gives CDR1 SEHNR, CDR2 FQNEAQ (reference sequence). The V segment lost 5 bases and the J segment 3 bases; nucleotides outside the gene matches: 4. CDR3 region: CASSAWDSYNEQFF. The CDR3 DNA is TGTGCCAGCAGCGCATGGGACAGCTACAATGAGCAGTTCTTC.

In its sample, this clonotype was seen many times. V gene TRBV27 combines with J gene TRBJ1-5; possible D gene TRBD1, 5 bases. V shed 0 bases and J shed 7 bases, with 13 bases lying between them. This CDR3 has 15 amino acids. The germline gives CDR1 MNHEY, CDR2 SMNVEV (reference sequence). The CDR3 sequence is CASSLSGGRGQPQHF. CDR3 bases: TGTGCCAGCAGTTTATCCGGGGGTAGGGGACAGCCCCAGCATTTT.

Ten or more counts support this clonotype. The chain employs TRBV20-1 and TRBJ2-7; 7 bases fit TRBD1. The CDR3 runs to 14 residues. The germline V gene encodes CDR1 DFQATT and CDR2 SNEGSKA (reference sequence). Trimming cost V 3 bases and J 3 bases; bases outside gene matches: 8. The CDR3 coding sequence is TGCAGTGCTAGGGGGACAGCGACCTTCTACGAGCAGTACTTC. Residues: CSARGTATFYEQYF.

This clonotype was found many times. V gene TRBV12-3 or TRBV12-4 combines with J gene TRBJ2-7; TRBD1 might be the D (6 bases). Between the trimmed V and J ends, which lost 7 bases and 2 bases, there was a span of 12 bases. The CDR3 contains 13 residues. The CDR3 region has the DNA TGTGCCAGCACCGTTAGGGGGACCTACGAGCAGTACTTC. Protein: CASTVRGTYEQYF.

Many counts were recorded for this clonotype. The chain uses TRBV5-6 and TRBJ1-2, with a weak D call TRBD1 (5 bases). V lost 3 bases to trimming and J lost 3 bases, with 18 bases between them. The CDR3 is made up of 16 amino acids. Germline lookup yields CDR1 SGHDT and CDR2 YYEEEE. The CDR3 DNA reads as TGTGCCAGCAGCTCAGCACTGGGCGGGGCGGACTATGGCTACACCTTC. It is translated as CASSSALGGADYGYTF.

In its sample, this clonotype was seen many times. The V gene is TRBV7-9, the J gene TRBJ2-2; D gene uncertain. This CDR3 has 13 residues. In germline, CDR1 is SEHNR, CDR2 FQNEAQ (reference sequence). Trimming took 5 bases from V and 4 from J, leaving 8 bases between them. In DNA form, the CDR3 reads TGTGCCAGCAGCACCTTAGTCACCGGGGAGCTGTTTTTT. Residues: CASSTLVTGELFF.

This clonotype was detected ten times or more. This chain connects TRBV20-1 to TRBJ2-5; tentative D call: TRBD2 (5 bases). Germline V gene lookup returns CDR1 DFQATT and CDR2 SNEGSKA (reference sequence). The CDR3 extends over 14 amino acids. Trimming took off 6 bases at V and 6 bases at J, with 20 bases between the two ends. The CDR3 loop is CSACRAGEIKTQYF. The CDR3 nucleotides are TGCAGTGCGTGCCGGGCGGGCGAGATCAAGACCCAGTACTTC.

At least ten counts were recorded for this clonotype. The rearrangement joins TRBV12-3 or TRBV12-4 to TRBJ2-7; D is uncertain. CDR3 size: 14 residues. V was shortened by 7 bases and J by 2 bases, with 15 bases between the two germline ends. CDR3 loop: CASTISLGPYEQYF. CDR3 nucleotide sequence: TGTGCCAGCACCATCAGCCTTGGCCCCTACGAGCAGTACTTC.

The chain links TRBV29-1 to TRBJ2-3, with TRBD1 matching over 8 bases. This CDR3 region has 14 residues. With V trimmed by 1 base and J by 5 bases, 5 bases remained unmatched. The V gene's germline CDR1 is SQVTM and CDR2 ANQGSEA. The CDR3 sequence is CSVEGTGGRDTQYF. The CDR3, as DNA: TGCAGCGTTGAAGGAACAGGGGGGAGAGATACGCAGTATTTT.

This clonotype has a count of ten or more. V gene TRBV5-1 combines with J gene TRBJ2-2, with TRBD1 matching 9 bases. Unmatched junction bases numbered 3, after V lost 4 bases and J lost 5 bases. Germline V gives CDR1 SGHRS, CDR2 YFSETQ. CDR3 length equals 14 residues. CDR3 residues: CASSRDRVTGELFF. The DNA of the CDR3 is TGCGCCAGCAGCCGGGACAGGGTGACCGGGGAGCTGTTTTTT.

This clonotype was counted many times. The CDR3 sequence is CSARSGSRSYNEQFF. DNA of the CDR3: TGCAGTGCTCGTAGCGGGAGTCGGTCCTACAATGAGCAGTTCTTC. The V call is TRBV20-1, the J call TRBJ2-1, with 9 bases aligning to TRBD2. Germline CDR1 and CDR2: DFQATT and SNEGSKA (reference sequence). The CDR3 contains 15 residues. With V trimmed by 5 bases and J by 1 base, 6 bases remained unmatched.

The table lists this clonotype with many counts. V and J are TRBV14 and TRBJ1-1, with a weak D call TRBD1 (5 bases). Trimming took off 1 base at V and 4 bases at J, with 7 bases between the two ends. This CDR3 has 13 amino acids. CDR1 SGHDN and CDR2 FVKESK come from the germline V gene. CDR3 loop: CASSQARATEAFF. The DNA for the CDR3 is TGTGCCAGCAGCCAAGCCAGGGCCACTGAAGCTTTCTTT.

This clonotype was seen repeatedly, ten times or more. The CDR3 DNA follows: TGTGCCAGCAGTCCACTGGACGGAGCCTCACCCCTCCACTTT. This translates into CASSPLDGASPLHF. The J gene is TRBJ1-6, the V gene TRBV27; D remains unclear. The CDR3 runs 14 residues. Germline CDR1 and CDR2: MNHEY and SMNVEV (reference sequence). V was trimmed by 5 bases and J by 10 bases, leaving 15 bases between them.

The table lists this clonotype with many counts. V gene TRBV4-1 combines with J gene TRBJ1-1; D is possibly TRBD1 (6 bases). Germline-derived CDR1 and CDR2 are MGHRA and YSYEKL. This CDR3 is 17 amino acids long. V lost 0 bases, J lost 3 bases, and 17 bases lay in between. The CDR3 bases are TGCGCCAGCAGCCAAGATCAGAACTGGGGGCGGGACACTGAAGCTTTCTTT. Translated: CASSQDQNWGRDTEAFF.

This clonotype was picked up many times. The V call is TRBV5-1, the J call TRBJ1-2, with a tentative D call TRBD1 (5 bases). The CDR3 spans 15 residues. Per germline, CDR1 SGHRS and CDR2 YFSETQ. Trimming cost V 6 bases and J 3 bases, with 18 bases left between them. CDR3: CASTLDGTWDYGYTF. As DNA, the CDR3 is TGCGCCAGCACCCTGGACGGGACCTGGGACTATGGCTACACCTTC. The full variable domain, in which reference TRBV5-1 and TRBJ1-2 provide the parts outside the CDR3, is KAGVTQTPRYLIKTRGQQVTLSCSPISGHRSVSWYQQTPGQGLQFLFEYFSETQRNKGNFPGRFSGRQFSNSRSEMNVSTLELGDSALYLCASTLDGTWDYGYTFGSGTRLTVV.